This T cell receptor beta chain was identified during a study of CD8 T cells in ankylosing spondylitis. Molecular-barcoded quantitative 5'-RACE produced these TCR beta libraries. From the 5' RACE reads, TCRdb called clonotypes with MiXCR, one entry per CDR3 protein. The sample holds 100,000 to 150,000 distinct CDR3 sequences, roughly 9% seen once. This CDR3 has 15 amino acids. Germline V gives CDR1 DFQATT, CDR2 SNEGSKA (reference sequence). V shed 6 bases and J 3 bases; nucleotides not matched to a gene: 8. General observations from the study: The study identified a TCR beta motif of fewer than 10 highly homologous variants that appeared characteristic of ankylosing spondylitis blood. Enrichment of disease-linked clones was reportedly significant in matched ankylosing spondylitis synovial fluid.

As concerns this clonotype: Its antigen remains unidentified.

Specimen: blood, either unsorted or a sorted T cell fraction (not recorded which). This sequence joins TRBV20-1 and TRBJ2-1, with 10 positions matching TRBD1. The receptor was derived from a male donor with ankylosing spondylitis or in good health (not recorded which). CDR3 nucleotide sequence: TGCAGTGCCATGGACAGGGGGAACCACTACAATGAGCAGTTCTTC. Translation gives CSAMDRGNHYNEQFF.